This TCR beta chain was retrieved from a study of blood T cell repertoires in COVID-19. About the study: Samples came from the United States, Italy and Spain, spanning acute and convalescent COVID-19. T cells, B-cell-depleted T cells, or PBMCs provided the cDNA or gDNA that served as material.

CDR1 is MNHEY and CDR2 is SVGAGI in the germline V gene. The germline V and J ends were trimmed by 6 bases and 2 bases, with 6 bases remaining between them. This CDR3 is 12 amino acids long. It was during active infection that Seattle patients were enrolled and then longitudinally followed. Under the authors' procedure: How many nucleated cells were present was estimated from reference gene primer amplification. Produced via immunoSEQ multiplex PCR; TCRdb's table is partial and in-frame only. The DNA was the basis for D and trimming; V, J and clone size are from that table. The sample lists under 200,000 clones, about 87% seen once, with 10% in the top ten.

The origin of this receptor is a woman in her seventies with COVID-19, enrolled during active disease. The sample comprised peripheral blood. The gene calls are TRBV6-5 and TRBJ2-3; D is possibly TRBD2 (6 bases). The CDR3 region is CASRGLTDTQYF. CDR3 coding DNA: TGTGCCAGCAGGGGACTCACAGATACGCAGTATTTT.